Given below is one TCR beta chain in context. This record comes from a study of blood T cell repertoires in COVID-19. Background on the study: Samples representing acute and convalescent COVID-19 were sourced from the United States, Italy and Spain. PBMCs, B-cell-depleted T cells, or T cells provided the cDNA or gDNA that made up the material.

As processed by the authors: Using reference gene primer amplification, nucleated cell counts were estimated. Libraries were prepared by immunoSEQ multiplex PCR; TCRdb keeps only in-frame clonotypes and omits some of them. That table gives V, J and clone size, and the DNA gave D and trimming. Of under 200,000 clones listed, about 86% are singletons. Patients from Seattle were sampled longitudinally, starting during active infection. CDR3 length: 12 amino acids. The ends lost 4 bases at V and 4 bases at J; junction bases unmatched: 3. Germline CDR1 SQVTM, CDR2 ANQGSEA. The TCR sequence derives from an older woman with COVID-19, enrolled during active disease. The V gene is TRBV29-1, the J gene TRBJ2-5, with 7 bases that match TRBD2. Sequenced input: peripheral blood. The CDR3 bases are TGCAGCGTTGGGACGGGAGGAGAGACCCAGTACTTC. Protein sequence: CSVGTGGETQYF.